This T cell receptor beta chain was captured by sequencing in a study of blood T cell repertoires in COVID-19. The germline gives CDR1 SEHNR, CDR2 FQNEAQ (reference sequence). The CDR3 sequence is 16 residues long. Trimming cost V 8 bases and J 0 bases, with 14 bases left between them. The authors' processing: Reference gene primer amplification gave estimated nucleated cell counts. Sequencing was performed with immunoSEQ multiplex PCR; in TCRdb, only in-frame clones are kept and a portion is missing. V, J and clone size are taken as reported in that table, and D and trimming were inferred from the DNA itself. The profile covers around 400,000 clones, with 70% to 90% appearing a single time and approximately 1.5% taken by the ten largest.

The chain uses TRBV7-9 and TRBJ1-6, with D uncertain. Sequenced sample: PBMCs or T cells enriched from blood (not recorded which). This clonotype was obtained from a woman aged 18-29 years who had been exposed to COVID-19. The CDR3: CASGATTSSYNSPLHF. Here the CDR3 DNA reads TGTGCCAGCGGAGCAACGACGAGCTCCTATAATTCACCCCTCCACTTT.